This T cell receptor beta chain was captured by sequencing in a study of blood T cells in healthy people across ages. With 0 bases removed from V and 10 bases from J, the gap between germline ends came to 12 bases. Germline assignment: CDR1 LNHNV and CDR2 YYDKDF (reference sequence). The CDR3 totals 13 residues. Findings and limits, study-wide: A roughly linear fall in TCR beta diversity per million T cells was seen with increasing age.

Comment on this clonotype: What it recognizes is unknown.

Samples each had at least 6 micrograms of total RNA extracted. A J-beta primer mix and a sample-barcoded 5' primer were used in a second PCR of about 6 to 12 cycles. TCRdb itself ran the 5' RACE reads through MiXCR, one entry per CDR3 protein. The sample holds 500,000 to 600,000 distinct CDR3 sequences, approximately 30% seen once. This receptor was identified in a woman in her 70s in good health. Sequencing was carried out using blood. This chain connects TRBV15 to TRBJ1-1; D gene ambiguous. This CDR3 is CATSRESRGIAFF. The CDR3 DNA is TGTGCCACCAGCAGAGAATCGAGAGGGATAGCTTTCTTT. The whole variable domain, filled in from reference TRBV15 and TRBJ1-1, reads DAMVIQNPRYQVTQFGKPVTLSCSQTLNHNVMYWYQQKSSQAPKLLFHYYDKDFNNEADTPDNFQSRRPNTSFCFLDIRSPGLGDTAMYLCATSRESRGIAFFGQGTRLTVV.